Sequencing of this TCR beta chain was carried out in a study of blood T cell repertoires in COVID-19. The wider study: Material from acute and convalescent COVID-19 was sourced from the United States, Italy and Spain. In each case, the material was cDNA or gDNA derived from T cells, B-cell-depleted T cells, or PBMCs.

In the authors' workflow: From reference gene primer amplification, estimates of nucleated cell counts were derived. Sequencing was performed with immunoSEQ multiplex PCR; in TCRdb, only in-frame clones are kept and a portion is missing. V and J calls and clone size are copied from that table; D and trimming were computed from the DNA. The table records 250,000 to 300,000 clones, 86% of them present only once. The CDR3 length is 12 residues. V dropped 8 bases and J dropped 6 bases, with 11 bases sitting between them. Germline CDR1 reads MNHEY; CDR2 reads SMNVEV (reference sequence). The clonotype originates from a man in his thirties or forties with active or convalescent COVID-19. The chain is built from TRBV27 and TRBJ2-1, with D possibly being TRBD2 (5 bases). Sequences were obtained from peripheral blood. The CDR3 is CASRAGGNEQFF. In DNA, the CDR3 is TGTGCCAGCCGGGCGGGTGGCAATGAGCAGTTCTTC.